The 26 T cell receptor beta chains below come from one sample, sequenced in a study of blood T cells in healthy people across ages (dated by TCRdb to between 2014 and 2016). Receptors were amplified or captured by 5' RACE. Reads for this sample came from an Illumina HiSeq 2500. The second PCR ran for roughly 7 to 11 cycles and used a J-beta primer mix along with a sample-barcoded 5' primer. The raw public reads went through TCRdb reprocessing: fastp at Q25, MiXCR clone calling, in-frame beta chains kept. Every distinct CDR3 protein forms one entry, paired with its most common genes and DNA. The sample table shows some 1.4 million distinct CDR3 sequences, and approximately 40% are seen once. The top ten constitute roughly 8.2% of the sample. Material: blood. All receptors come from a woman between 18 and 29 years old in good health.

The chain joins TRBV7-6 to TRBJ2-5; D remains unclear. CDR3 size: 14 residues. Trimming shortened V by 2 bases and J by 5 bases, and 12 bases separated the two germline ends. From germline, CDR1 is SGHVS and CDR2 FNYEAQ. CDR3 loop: CASSLKLEAETQYF. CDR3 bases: TGTGCCAGCAGCTTAAAACTCGAGGCGGAGACCCAGTACTTC.

The CDR3 region has the DNA TGTGCCAGCAGTTACTCGTTGCCGGGGGCCTATGGCTACACCTTC. This codes for CASSYSLPGAYGYTF. The chain uses TRBV6-6 and TRBJ1-2; perhaps TRBD1 as D (6 bases). The CDR3 contains 15 residues. V lost 0 bases and J 4 bases, leaving 12 bases between the germline ends. The germline V gene has CDR1 MNHNY and CDR2 SVGAGI (reference sequence).

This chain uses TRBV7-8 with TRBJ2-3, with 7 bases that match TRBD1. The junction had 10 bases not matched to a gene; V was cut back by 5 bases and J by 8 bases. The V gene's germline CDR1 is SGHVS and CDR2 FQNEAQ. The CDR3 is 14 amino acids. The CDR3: CASSADRVLGTQYF. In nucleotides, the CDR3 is TGTGCCAGCAGCGCTGACAGGGTTCTAGGTACGCAGTATTTT. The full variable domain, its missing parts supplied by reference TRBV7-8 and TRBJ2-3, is GAGVSQSPRYKVAKRGQDVALRCDPISGHVSLFWYQQALGQGPEFLTYFQNEAQLDKSGLPSDRFFAERPEGSVSTLKIQRTQQEDSAVYLCASSADRVLGTQYFGPGTRLTVL.

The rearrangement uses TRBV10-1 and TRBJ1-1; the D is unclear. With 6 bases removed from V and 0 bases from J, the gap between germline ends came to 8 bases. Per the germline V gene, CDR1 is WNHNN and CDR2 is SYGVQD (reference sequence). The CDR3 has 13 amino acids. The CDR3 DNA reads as TGCGCCAGCAGGGACGAGATGAACACTGAAGCTTTCTTT. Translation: CASRDEMNTEAFF.

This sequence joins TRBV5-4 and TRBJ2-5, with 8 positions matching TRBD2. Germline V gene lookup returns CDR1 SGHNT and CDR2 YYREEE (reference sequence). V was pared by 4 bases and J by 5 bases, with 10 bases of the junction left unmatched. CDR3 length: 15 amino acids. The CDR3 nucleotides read TGTGCCAGCAGCAAAGCGGGAGCGGGCGGGGAGACCCAGTACTTC. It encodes CASSKAGAGGETQYF. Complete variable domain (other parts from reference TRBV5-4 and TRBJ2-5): ETGVTQSPTHLIKTRGQQVTLRCSSQSGHNTVSWYQQALGQGPQFIFQYYREEENGRGNFPPRFSGLQFPNYSSELNVNALELDDSALYLCASSKAGAGGETQYFGPGTRLLVL.

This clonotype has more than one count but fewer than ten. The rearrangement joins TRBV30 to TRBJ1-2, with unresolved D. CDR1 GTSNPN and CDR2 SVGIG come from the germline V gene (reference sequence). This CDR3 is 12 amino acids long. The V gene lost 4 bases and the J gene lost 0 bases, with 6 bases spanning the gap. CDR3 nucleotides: TGTGCCTGGATCGACGCTAACTATGGCTACACCTTC. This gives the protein CAWIDANYGYTF.

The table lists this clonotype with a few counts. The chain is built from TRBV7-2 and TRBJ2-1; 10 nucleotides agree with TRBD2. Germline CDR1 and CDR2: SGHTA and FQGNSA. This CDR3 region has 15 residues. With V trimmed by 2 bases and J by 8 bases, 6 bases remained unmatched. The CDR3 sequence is CASSLRLAGAYEQFF. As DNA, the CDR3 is TGTGCCAGCAGCTTACGGCTAGCGGGAGCCTATGAGCAGTTCTTC.

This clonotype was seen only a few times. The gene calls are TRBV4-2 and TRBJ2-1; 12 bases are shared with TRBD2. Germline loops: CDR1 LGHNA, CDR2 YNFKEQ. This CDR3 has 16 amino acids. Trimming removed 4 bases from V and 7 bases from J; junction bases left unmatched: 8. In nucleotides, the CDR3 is TGTGCCAGCAGCCCTGGAGCCGGGACTAGCGGGAATGAGCAGTTCTTC. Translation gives CASSPGAGTSGNEQFF.

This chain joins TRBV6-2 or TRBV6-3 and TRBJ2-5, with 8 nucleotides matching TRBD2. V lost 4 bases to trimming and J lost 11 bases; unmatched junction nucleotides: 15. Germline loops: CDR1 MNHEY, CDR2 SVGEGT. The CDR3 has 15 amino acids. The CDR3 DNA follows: TGTGCCAGCAGTTCTCGACTAGCGCCATACAATGAGCAGTACTTC. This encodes CASSSRLAPYNEQYF.

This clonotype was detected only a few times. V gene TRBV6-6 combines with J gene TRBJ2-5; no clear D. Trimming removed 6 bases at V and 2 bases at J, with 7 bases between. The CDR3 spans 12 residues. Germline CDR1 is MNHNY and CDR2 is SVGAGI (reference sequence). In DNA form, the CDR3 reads TGTGCCAGCAGGCCAAAACAAGAGACCCAGTACTTC. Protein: CASRPKQETQYF.

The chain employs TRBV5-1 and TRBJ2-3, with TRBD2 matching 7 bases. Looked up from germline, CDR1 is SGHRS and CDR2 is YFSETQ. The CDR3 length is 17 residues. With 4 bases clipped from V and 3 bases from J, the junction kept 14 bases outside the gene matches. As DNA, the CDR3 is TGCGCCAGCAGCGCCGAGGTTGGCGGGAGTGAGACAGATACGCAGTATTTT. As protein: CASSAEVGGSETDTQYF. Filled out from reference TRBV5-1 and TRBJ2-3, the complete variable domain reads KAGVTQTPRYLIKTRGQQVTLSCSPISGHRSVSWYQQTPGQGLQFLFEYFSETQRNKGNFPGRFSGRQFSNSRSEMNVSTLELGDSALYLCASSAEVGGSETDTQYFGPGTRLTVL.

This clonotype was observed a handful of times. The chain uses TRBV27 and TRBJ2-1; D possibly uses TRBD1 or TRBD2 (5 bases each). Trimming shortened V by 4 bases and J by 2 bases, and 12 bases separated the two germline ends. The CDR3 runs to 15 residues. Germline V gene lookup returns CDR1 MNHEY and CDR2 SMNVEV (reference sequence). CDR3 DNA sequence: TGTGCCAGCAGTTCAGGGACCGCTACCTACAATGAGCAGTTCTTC. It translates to CASSSGTATYNEQFF.

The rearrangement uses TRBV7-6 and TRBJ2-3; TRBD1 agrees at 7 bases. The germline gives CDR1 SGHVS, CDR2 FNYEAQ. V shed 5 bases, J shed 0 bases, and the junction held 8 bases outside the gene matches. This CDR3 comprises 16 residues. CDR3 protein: CASSPRDSPSTDTQYF. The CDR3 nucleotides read TGTGCCAGCAGCCCCCGGGACAGCCCTAGCACAGATACGCAGTATTTT. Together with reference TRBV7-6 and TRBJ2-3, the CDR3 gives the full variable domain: GAGVSQSPRYKVTKRGQDVALRCDPISGHVSLYWYRQALGQGPEFLTYFNYEAQQDKSGLPNDRFSAERPEGSISTLTIQRTEQRDSAMYRCASSPRDSPSTDTQYFGPGTRLTVL.

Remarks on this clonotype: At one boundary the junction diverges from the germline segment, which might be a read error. Here the CDR3 reads CSAEGQGRYGYTF. The CDR3, as DNA: TGCAGCGCTGAAGGACAGGGTCGGTATGGCTACACCTTC. The chain recombines TRBV29-1 with TRBJ1-2; 8 nucleotides match TRBD1. CDR1 SQVTM and CDR2 ANQGSEA come from the germline V gene. The CDR3 sequence is 13 residues long.

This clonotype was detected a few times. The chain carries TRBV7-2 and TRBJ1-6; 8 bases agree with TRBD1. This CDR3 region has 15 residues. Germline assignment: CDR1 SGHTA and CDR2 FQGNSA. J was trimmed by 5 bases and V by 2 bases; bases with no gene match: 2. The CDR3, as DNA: TGTGCCAGCAGCTTACAGGGGGCCCATAATTCACCCCTCCACTTT. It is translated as CASSLQGAHNSPLHF.

Here the CDR3 reads CASSELHRLAASTDTQYF. CDR3 sequence (DNA): TGTGCCAGCAGTGAACTGCACAGACTAGCGGCTAGCACAGATACGCAGTATTTT. The chain links TRBV2 to TRBJ2-3; 9 bases map to TRBD2. This CDR3 comprises 18 residues. Trimming took 2 bases from V and 0 from J; bases not matched to a gene: 9. The V gene's germline CDR1 is SNHLY and CDR2 FYNNEI.

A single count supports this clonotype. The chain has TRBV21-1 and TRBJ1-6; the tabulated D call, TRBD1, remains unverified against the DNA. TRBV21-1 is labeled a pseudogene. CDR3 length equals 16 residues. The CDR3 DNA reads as TGTGCCAGCAGCAAAGCCACCCAGGGACCGAATTCACCCCTCCACTTT. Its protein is CASSKATQGPNSPLHF.

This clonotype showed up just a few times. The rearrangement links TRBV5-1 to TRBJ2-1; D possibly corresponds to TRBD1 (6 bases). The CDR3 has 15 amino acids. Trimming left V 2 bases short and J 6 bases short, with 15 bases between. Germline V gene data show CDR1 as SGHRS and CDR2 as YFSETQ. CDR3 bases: TGCGCCAGCAGCTTAAACACAGGGCTTTTCAATGAGCAGTTCTTC. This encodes CASSLNTGLFNEQFF.

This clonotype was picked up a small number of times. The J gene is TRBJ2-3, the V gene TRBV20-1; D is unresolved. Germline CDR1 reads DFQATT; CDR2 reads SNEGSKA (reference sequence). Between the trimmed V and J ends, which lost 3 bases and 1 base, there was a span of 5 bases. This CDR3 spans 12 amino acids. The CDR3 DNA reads TGCAGTGCTAGGGCAGGCACAGATACGCAGTATTTT. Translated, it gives CSARAGTDTQYF.

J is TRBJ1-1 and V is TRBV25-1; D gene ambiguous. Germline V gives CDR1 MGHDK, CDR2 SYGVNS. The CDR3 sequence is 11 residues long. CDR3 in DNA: TGTCCTAGTTCGGGCGACACTGAAGCTTTCTTT. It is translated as CPSSGDTEAFF.

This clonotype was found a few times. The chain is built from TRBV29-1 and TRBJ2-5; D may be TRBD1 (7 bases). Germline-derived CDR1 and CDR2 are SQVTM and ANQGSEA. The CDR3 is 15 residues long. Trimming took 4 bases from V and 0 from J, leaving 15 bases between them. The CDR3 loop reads CSVVRTGGYQETQYF. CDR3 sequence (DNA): TGCAGCGTTGTCCGGACAGGAGGGTACCAAGAGACCCAGTACTTC.

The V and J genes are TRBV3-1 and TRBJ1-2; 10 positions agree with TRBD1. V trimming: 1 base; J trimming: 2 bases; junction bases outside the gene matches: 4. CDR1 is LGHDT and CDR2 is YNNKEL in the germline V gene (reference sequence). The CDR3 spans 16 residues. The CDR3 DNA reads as TGTGCCAGCAGCCAAGTAGGGACAGGGGTAAACTATGGCTACACCTTC. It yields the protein CASSQVGTGVNYGYTF.

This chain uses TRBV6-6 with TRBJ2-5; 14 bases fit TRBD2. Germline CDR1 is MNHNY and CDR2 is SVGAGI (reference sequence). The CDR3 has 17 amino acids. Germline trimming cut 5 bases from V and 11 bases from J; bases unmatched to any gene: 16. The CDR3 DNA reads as TGTGCCAGCAGTATGGGACTAGCGGGAGAGGGGGTCAATGAGCAGTACTTC. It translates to CASSMGLAGEGVNEQYF.

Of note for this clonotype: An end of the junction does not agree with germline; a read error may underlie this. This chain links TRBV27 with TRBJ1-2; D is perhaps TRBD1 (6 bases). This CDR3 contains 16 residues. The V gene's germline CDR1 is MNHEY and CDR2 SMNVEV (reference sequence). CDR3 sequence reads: CAGSLSGGGGVHGYTF. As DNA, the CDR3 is TGTGCCGGCAGTTTATCCGGAGGGGGGGGTGTACATGGCTACACCTTC.

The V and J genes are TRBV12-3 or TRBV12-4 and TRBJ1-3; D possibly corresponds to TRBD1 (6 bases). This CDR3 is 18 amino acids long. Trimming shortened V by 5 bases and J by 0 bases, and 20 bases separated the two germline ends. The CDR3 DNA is TGTGCCAGCAGTCCTCGGGACAACCAATTGGGCTCTGGAAACACCATATATTTT. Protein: CASSPRDNQLGSGNTIYF.

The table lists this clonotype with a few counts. In DNA form, the CDR3 reads TGTGCCATCAGTGATGGGGAGGCTAACTATGGCTACACCTTC. Translation gives CAISDGEANYGYTF. The genes are TRBV10-3 and TRBJ1-2; D is ambiguous. The CDR3 extends over 14 amino acids. Trimming removed 3 bases from V and 0 bases from J, with 8 bases in between. Germline CDR1 is ENHRY and CDR2 is SYGVKD.